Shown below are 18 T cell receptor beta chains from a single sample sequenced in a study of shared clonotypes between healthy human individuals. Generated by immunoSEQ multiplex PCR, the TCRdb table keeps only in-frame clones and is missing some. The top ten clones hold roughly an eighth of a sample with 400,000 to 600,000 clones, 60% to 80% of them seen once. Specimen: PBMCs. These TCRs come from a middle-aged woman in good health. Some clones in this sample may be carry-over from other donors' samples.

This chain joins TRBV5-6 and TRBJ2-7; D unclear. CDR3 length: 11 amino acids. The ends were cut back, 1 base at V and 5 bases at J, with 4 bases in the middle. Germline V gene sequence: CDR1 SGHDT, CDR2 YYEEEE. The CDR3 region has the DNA TGTGCCAGCAGCTTGAATCACGAGCAGTACTTC. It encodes CASSLNHEQYF.

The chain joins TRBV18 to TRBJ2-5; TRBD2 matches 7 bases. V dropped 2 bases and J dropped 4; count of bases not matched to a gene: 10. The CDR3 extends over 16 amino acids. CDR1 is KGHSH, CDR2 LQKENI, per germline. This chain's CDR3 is CASSPSSQVAGETQYF. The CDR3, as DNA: TGTGCCAGCTCACCATCATCGCAAGTAGCGGGAGAGACCCAGTACTTC.

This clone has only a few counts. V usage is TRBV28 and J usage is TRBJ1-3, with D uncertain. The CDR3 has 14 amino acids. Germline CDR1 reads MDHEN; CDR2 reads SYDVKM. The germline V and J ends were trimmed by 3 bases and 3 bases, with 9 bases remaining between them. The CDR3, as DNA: TGTGCCAGCAGTTTGGCCCCTGTTGGAAACACCATATATTTT. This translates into CASSLAPVGNTIYF. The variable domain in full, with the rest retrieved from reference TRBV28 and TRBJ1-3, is DVKVTQSSRYLVKRTGEKVFLECVQDMDHENMFWYRQDPGLGLRLIYFSYDVKMKEKGDIPEGYSVSREKKERFSLILESASTNQTSMYLCASSLAPVGNTIYFGEGSWLTVV.

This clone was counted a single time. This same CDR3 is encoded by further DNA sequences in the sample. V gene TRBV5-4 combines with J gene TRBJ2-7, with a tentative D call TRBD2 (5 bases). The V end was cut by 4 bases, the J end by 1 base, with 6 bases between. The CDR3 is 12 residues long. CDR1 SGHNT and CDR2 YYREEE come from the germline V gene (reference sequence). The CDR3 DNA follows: TGTGCCAGCAGCCGCGGGTCCTACGAGCAGTACTTC. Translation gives CASSRGSYEQYF.

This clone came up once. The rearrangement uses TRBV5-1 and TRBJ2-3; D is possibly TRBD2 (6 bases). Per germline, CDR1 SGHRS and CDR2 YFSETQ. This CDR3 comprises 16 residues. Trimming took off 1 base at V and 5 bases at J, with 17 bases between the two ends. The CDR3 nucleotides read TGCGCCAGCAGCTTGTCGTTTCGGGAGTTCGGAGATACGCAGTATTTT. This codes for CASSLSFREFGDTQYF.

This CDR3 reads CASSPRLAGGPLSYNEQFF. DNA of the CDR3: TGTGCCAGCAGTCCGCGACTAGCGGGAGGGCCTCTCTCCTACAATGAGCAGTTCTTC. This chain uses TRBV2 with TRBJ2-1, with TRBD2 identical over 14 bases. This CDR3 is built from 19 residues. Germline V gene data show CDR1 as SNHLY and CDR2 as FYNNEI. With 5 bases clipped from V and 0 bases from J, the junction kept 9 bases outside the gene matches.

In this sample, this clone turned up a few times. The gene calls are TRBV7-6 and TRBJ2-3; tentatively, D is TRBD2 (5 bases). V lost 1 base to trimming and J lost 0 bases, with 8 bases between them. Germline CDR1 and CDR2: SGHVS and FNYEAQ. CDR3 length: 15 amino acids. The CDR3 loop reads CASSLGGASTDTQYF. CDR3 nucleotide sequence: TGTGCCAGCAGCTTAGGGGGAGCTAGCACAGATACGCAGTATTTT.

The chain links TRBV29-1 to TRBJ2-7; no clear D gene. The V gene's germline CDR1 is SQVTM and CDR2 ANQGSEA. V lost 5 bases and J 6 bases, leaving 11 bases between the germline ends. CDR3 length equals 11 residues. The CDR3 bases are TGCAGCGTTAACAGTCTCTCCGAGCAGTACTTC. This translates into CSVNSLSEQYF.

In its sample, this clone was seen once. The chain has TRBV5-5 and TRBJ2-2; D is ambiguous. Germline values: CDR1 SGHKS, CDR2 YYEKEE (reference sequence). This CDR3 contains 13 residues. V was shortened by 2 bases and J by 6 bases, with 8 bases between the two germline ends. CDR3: CASSLTVSGELFF. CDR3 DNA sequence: TGTGCCAGCAGCTTAACGGTTTCCGGGGAGCTGTTTTTT.

CDR3 sequence: CASRDRIDTGELFF. CDR3 in DNA: TGTGCCAGTCGGGACCGAATCGACACCGGGGAGCTGTTTTTT. The rearrangement joins TRBV19 to TRBJ2-2, with D perhaps TRBD1 or TRBD2 (5 bases each). Per the germline V gene, CDR1 is LNHDA and CDR2 is SQIVND (reference sequence). The CDR3 is 14 amino acids. Trimming left V 8 bases short and J 3 bases short, with 13 bases between.

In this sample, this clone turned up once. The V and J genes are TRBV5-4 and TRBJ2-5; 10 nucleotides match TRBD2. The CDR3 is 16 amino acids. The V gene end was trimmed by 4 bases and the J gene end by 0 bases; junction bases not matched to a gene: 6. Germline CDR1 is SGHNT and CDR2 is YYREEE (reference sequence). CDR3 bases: TGTGCCAGCAGCGCAGCCGGGACTAGCGACCAAGAGACCCAGTACTTC. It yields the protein CASSAAGTSDQETQYF.

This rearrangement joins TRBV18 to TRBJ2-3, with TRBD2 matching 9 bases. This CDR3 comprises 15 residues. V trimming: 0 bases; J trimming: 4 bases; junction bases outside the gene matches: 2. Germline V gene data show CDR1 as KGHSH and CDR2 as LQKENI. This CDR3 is CASSPPSGRADTQYF. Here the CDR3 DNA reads TGTGCCAGCTCACCACCTAGCGGGAGAGCAGATACGCAGTATTTT.

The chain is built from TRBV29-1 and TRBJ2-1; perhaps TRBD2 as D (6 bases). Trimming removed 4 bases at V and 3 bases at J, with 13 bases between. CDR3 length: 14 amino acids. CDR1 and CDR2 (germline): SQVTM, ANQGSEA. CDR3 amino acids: CSVAGGDLYNEQFF. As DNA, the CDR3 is TGCAGCGTTGCTGGAGGGGACCTCTACAATGAGCAGTTCTTC.

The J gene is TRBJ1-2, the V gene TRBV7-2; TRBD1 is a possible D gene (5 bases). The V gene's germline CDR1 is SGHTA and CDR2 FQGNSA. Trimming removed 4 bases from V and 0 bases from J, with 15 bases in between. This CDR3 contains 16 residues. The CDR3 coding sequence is TGTGCCAGCAGCTCCATAAGTCAGGACACTAACTATGGCTACACCTTC. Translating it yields CASSSISQDTNYGYTF.

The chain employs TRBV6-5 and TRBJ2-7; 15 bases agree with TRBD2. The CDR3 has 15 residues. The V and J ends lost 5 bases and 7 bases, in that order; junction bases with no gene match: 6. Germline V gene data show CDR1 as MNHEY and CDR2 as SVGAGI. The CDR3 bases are TGTGCCAGCAGTGCCCCGGGACTAGCGGGAGGTGAGCAGTACTTC. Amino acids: CASSAPGLAGGEQYF.

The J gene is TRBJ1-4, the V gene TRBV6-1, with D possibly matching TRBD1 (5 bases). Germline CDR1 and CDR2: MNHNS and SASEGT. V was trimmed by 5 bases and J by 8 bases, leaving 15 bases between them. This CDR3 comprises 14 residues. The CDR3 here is CASSKDMIEEKLFF. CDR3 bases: TGTGCCAGCAGTAAGGACATGATTGAAGAAAAACTGTTTTTT.

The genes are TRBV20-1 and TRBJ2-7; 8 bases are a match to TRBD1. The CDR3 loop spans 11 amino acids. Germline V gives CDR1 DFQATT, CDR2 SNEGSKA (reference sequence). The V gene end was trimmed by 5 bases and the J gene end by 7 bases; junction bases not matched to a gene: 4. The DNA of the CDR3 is TGCAGTGCTGGGACAGGTTGGGAGCAGTACTTC. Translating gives CSAGTGWEQYF.

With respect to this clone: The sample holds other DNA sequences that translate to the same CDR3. CDR3 DNA: TGCGCCAGCAGCCCAAACGGCGGGAGGGGTGGAGAGACCCAGTACTTC. It yields the protein CASSPNGGRGGETQYF. V usage is TRBV4-3 and J usage is TRBJ2-5; 9 bases agree with TRBD2. After removal of 4 bases from V and 4 bases from J, the junction contained 10 bases not matched to a gene. Germline V gene data show CDR1 as LGHNA and CDR2 as YSLEER. This CDR3 has 16 amino acids.